This T cell receptor (beta chain) is from a study of blood T cell repertoires in COVID-19. With V trimmed by 10 bases and J by 3 bases, 13 bases remained unmatched. From germline, CDR1 is MNHNY and CDR2 SVGAGI (reference sequence). The CDR3 sequence is 16 residues long. Methods used by the authors: Estimation of nucleated cell counts was performed using reference gene primer amplification. Data came from immunoSEQ multiplex PCR; TCRdb stores just in-frame clones and leaves some out. V, J and clone size reflect that table, while D and trimming were determined from the DNA. The sample comprises 250,000 to 350,000 clones, 90% of which are singletons, and 2.6% rests with the top ten.

What was sequenced was PBMCs or T cells enriched from blood (not recorded which). V gene TRBV6-6 combines with J gene TRBJ1-5, with 9 bases aligning to TRBD1. The TCR comes from a man in his fifties or sixties who had recovered from COVID-19. CDR3 in amino acids: CATNPPGQGVNQPQHF. In DNA form, the CDR3 reads TGTGCCACCAATCCGCCGGGACAGGGAGTCAATCAGCCCCAGCATTTT.